This T cell receptor (beta chain) was obtained from a study of blood T cell repertoires in COVID-19. Across the study: PBMCs, B-cell-depleted T cells, or T cells were the source of the cDNA or gDNA that made up the material.

Study processing details: From reference gene primer amplification, estimates of nucleated cell counts were derived. TCRdb's table, derived via immunoSEQ multiplex PCR, lists solely in-frame clones and lacks some. D and trimming come from the DNA, and the V and J calls and clone size come from that table. Of about 130,000 clones in the sample, 84% were seen once. The CDR3 contains 15 residues. CDR1 is LNHDA, CDR2 SQIVND, per germline (reference sequence). After removal of 7 bases from V and 4 bases from J, the junction contained 9 bases not matched to a gene. The chain couples TRBV19 to TRBJ2-1; TRBD2 matches 8 bases. The specimen was peripheral blood. The clonotype originates from a man in his fifties or sixties with acute or convalescent COVID-19. The CDR3 coding sequence is TGTGCCAGTACCCCCGGGAGGGCTGGATACAATGAGCAGTTCTTC. Residues: CASTPGRAGYNEQFF.